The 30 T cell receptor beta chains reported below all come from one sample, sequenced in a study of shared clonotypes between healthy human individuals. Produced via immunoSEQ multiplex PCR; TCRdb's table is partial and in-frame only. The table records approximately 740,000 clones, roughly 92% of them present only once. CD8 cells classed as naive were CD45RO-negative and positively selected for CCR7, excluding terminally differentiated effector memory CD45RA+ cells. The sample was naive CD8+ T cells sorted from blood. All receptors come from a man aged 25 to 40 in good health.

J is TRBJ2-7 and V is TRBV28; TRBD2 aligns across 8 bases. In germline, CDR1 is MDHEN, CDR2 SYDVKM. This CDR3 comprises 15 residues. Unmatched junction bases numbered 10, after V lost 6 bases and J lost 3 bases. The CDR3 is CASSPLVSGGYEQYF. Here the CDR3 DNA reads TGTGCCAGCAGCCCCTTGGTGAGCGGGGGCTACGAGCAGTACTTC.

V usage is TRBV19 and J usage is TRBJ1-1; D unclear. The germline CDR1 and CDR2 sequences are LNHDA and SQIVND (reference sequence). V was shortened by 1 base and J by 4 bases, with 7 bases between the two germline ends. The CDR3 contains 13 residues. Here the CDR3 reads CASSIARGTEAFF. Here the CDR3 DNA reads TGTGCCAGTAGTATAGCCCGGGGCACTGAAGCTTTCTTT.

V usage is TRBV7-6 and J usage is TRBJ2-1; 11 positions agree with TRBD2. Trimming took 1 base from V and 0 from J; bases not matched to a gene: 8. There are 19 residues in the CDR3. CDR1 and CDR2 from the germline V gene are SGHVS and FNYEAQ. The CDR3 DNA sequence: TGTGCCAGCAGCTTAGGGACTAGCGGGCCGACCCGCTCCTACAATGAGCAGTTCTTC. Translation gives CASSLGTSGPTRSYNEQFF. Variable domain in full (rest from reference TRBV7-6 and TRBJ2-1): GAGVSQSPRYKVTKRGQDVALRCDPISGHVSLYWYRQALGQGPEFLTYFNYEAQQDKSGLPNDRFSAERPEGSISTLTIQRTEQRDSAMYRCASSLGTSGPTRSYNEQFFGPGTRLTVL.

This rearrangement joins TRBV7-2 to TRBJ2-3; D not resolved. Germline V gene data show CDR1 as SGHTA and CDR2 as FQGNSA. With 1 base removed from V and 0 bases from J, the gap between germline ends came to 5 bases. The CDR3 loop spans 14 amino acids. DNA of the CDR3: TGTGCCAGCAGCTTAGTGTACAGCACAGATACGCAGTATTTT. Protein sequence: CASSLVYSTDTQYF.

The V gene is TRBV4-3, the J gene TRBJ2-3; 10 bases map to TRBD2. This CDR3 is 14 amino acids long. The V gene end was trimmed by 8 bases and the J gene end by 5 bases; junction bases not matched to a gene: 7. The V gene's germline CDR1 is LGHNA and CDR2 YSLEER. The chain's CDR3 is CASCSLAGVDTQYF. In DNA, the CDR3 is TGCGCCAGCTGCTCTCTAGCGGGAGTAGATACGCAGTATTTT.

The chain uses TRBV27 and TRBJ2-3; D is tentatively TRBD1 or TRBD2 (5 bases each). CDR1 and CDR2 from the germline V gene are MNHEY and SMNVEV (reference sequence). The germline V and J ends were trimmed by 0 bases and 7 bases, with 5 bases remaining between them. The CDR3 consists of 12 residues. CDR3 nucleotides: TGTGCCAGCAGTTTATCGGGACATACGCAGTATTTT. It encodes CASSLSGHTQYF.

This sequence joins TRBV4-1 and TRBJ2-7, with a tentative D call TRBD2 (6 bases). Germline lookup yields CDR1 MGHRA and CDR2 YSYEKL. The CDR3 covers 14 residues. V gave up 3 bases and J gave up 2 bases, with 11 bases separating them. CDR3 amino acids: CASSHRRGAYEQYF. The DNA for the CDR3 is TGCGCCAGCAGCCACCGGAGGGGAGCCTACGAGCAGTACTTC.

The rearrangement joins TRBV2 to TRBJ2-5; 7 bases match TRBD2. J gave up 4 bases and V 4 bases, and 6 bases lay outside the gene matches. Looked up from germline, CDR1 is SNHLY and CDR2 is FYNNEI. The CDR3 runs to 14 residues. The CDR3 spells CASSVGRGGETQYF. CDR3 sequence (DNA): TGTGCCAGCAGTGTAGGGAGGGGCGGAGAGACCCAGTACTTC.

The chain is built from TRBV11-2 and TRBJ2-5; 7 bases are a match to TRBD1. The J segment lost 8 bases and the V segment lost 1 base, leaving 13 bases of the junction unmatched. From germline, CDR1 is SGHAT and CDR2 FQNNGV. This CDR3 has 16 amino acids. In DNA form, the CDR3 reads TGTGCCAGCAGCTTAGTCGGGACAGCCCCGTACGCAACCCAGTACTTC. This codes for CASSLVGTAPYATQYF.

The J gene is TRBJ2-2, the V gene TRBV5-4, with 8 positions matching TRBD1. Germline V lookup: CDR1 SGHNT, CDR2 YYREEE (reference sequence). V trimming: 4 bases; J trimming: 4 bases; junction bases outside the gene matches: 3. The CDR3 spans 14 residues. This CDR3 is CASSPGTGTGELFF. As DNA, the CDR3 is TGTGCCAGCAGCCCTGGGACAGGCACCGGGGAGCTGTTTTTT.

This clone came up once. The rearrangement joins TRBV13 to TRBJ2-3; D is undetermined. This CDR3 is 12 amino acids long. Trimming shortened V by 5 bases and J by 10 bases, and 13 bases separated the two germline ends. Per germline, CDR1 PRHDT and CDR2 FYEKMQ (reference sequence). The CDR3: CASSTKFGSQYF. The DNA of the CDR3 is TGTGCCAGCAGCACCAAATTTGGGTCGCAGTATTTT. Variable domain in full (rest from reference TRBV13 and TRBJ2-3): AAGVIQSPRHLIKEKRETATLKCYPIPRHDTVYWYQQGPGQDPQFLISFYEKMQSDKGSIPDRFSAQQFSDYHSELNMSSLELGDSALYFCASSTKFGSQYFGPGTRLTVL.

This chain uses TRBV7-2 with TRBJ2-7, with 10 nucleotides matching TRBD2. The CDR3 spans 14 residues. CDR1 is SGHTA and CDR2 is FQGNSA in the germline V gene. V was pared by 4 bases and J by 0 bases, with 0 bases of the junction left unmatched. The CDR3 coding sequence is TGTGCCAGCAGCTCTAGCGGGAGCTCCTACGAGCAGTACTTC. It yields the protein CASSSSGSSYEQYF.

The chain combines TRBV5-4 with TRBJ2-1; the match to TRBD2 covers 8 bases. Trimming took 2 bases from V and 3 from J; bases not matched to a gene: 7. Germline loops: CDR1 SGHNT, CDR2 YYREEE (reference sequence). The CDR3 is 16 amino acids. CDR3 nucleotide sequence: TGTGCCAGCAGCTTTCGGCTAGCGGGTTTCTACAATGAGCAGTTCTTC. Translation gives CASSFRLAGFYNEQFF.

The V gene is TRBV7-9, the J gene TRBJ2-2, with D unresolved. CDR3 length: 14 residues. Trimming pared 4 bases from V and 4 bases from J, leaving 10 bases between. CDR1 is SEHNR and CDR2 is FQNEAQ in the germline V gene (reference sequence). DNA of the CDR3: TGTGCCAGCAGCTACCAGAGAGGCACCGGGGAGCTGTTTTTT. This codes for CASSYQRGTGELFF. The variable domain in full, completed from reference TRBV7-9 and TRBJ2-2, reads DTGVSQNPRHKITKRGQNVTFRCDPISEHNRLYWYRQTLGQGPEFLTYFQNEAQLEKSRLLSDRFSAERPKGSFSTLEIQRTEQGDSAMYLCASSYQRGTGELFFGEGSRLTVL.

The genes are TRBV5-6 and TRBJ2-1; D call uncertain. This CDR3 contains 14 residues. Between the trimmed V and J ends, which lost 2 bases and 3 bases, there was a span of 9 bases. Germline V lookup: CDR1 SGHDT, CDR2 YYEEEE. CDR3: CASSLALLYNEQFF. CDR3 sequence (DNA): TGTGCCAGCAGCTTAGCGCTCCTCTACAATGAGCAGTTCTTC.

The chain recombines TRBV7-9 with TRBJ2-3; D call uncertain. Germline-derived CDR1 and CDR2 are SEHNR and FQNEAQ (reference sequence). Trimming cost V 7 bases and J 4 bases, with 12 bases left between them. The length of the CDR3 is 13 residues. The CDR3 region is CASMVRFADTQYF. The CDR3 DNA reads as TGTGCCAGCATGGTGAGGTTTGCAGATACGCAGTATTTT.

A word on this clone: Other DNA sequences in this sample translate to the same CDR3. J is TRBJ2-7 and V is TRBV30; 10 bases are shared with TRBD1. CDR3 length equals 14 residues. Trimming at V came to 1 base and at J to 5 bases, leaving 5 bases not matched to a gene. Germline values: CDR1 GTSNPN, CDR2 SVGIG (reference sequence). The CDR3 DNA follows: TGTGCCTGGAGTGGAGGACAGGGGGTGAACGAGCAGTACTTC. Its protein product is CAWSGGQGVNEQYF.

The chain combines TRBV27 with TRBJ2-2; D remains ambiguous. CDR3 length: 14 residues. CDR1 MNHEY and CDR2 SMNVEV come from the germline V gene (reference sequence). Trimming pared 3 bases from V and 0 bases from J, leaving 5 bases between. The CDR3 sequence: CASSLRANTGELFF. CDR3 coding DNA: TGTGCCAGCAGTTTGAGAGCGAACACCGGGGAGCTGTTTTTT.

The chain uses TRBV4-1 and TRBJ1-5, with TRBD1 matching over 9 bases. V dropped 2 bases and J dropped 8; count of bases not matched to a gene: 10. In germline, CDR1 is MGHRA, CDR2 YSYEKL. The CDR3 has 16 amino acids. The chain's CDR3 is CASSQITGGPGKPQHF. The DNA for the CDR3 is TGCGCCAGCAGCCAAATAACAGGGGGCCCAGGGAAGCCCCAGCATTTT.

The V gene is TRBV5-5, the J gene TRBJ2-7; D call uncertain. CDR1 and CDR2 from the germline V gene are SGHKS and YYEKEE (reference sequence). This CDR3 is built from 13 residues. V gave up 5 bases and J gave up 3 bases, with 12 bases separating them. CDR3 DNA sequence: TGTGCCAGCAGGACGACCGACAACTACGAGCAGTACTTC. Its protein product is CASRTTDNYEQYF.

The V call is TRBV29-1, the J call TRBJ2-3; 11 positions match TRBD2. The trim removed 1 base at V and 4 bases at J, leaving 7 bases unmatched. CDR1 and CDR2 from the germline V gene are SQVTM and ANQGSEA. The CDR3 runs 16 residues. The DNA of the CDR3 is TGCAGCGTTGAAGTTGCACTAGCGGGAGAATCAGATACGCAGTATTTT. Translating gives CSVEVALAGESDTQYF.

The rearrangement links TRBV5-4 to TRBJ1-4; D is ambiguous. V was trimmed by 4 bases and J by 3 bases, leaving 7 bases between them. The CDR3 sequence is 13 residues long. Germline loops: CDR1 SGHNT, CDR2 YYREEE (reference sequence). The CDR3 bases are TGTGCCAGCAGCCTGAAATCTAATGAAAAACTGTTTTTT. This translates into CASSLKSNEKLFF. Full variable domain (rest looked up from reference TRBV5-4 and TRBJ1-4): ETGVTQSPTHLIKTRGQQVTLRCSSQSGHNTVSWYQQALGQGPQFIFQYYREEENGRGNFPPRFSGLQFPNYSSELNVNALELDDSALYLCASSLKSNEKLFFGSGTQLSVL.

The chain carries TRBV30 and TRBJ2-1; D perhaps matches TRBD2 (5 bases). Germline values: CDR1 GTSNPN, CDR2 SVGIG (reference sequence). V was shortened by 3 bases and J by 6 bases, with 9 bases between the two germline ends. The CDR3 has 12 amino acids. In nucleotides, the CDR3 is TGTGCCTGGAGGGGAGCGGCCAATGAGCAGTTCTTC. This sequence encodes CAWRGAANEQFF.

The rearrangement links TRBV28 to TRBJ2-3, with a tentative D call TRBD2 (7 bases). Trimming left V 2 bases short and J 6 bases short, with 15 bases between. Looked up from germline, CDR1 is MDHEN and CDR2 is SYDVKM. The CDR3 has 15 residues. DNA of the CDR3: TGTGCCAGCAGTTTAGGGGGGGGCTGGAGGGATACGCAGTATTTT. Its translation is CASSLGGGWRDTQYF.

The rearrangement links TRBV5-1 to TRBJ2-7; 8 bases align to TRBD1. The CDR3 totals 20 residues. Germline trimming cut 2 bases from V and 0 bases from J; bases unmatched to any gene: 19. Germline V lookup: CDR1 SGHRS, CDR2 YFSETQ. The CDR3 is CASSFIYRKPGQGHSYEQYF. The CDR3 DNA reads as TGCGCCAGCAGCTTTATATATCGAAAGCCCGGACAGGGTCACTCCTACGAGCAGTACTTC.

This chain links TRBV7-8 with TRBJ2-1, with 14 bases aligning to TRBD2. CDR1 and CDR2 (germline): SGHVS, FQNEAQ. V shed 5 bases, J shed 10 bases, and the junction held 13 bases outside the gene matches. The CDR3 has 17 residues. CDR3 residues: CASSPWTSGGLGREQFF. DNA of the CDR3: TGTGCCAGCAGCCCCTGGACTAGCGGGGGGCTGGGCCGAGAGCAGTTCTTC.

Written as DNA, the CDR3 is TGTGCCAGCAGTTTGGAGGGAATGGGCAATGAGCAGTTCTTC. Translation gives CASSLEGMGNEQFF. The rearrangement joins TRBV28 to TRBJ2-1; a possible D gene is TRBD2 (6 bases). V was shortened by 3 bases and J by 6 bases, with 12 bases between the two germline ends. Germline-derived CDR1 and CDR2 are MDHEN and SYDVKM. The CDR3 contains 14 residues.

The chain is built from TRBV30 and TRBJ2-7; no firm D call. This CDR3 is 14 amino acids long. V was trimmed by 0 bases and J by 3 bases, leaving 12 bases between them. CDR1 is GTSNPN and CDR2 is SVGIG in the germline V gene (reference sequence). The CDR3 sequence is CAWSVASRVYEQYF. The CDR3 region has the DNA TGTGCCTGGAGTGTAGCCAGTCGGGTCTACGAGCAGTACTTC.

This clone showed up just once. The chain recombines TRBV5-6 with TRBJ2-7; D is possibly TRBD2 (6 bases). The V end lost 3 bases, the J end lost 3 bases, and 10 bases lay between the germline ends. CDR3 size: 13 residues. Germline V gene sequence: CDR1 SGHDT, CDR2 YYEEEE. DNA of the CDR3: TGTGCCAGCAGCTCGGGAGATGTCTACGAGCAGTACTTC. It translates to CASSSGDVYEQYF.

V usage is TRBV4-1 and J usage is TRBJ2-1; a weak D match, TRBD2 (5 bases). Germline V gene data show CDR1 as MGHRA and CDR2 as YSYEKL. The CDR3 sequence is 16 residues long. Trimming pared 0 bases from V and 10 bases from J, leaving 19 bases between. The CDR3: CASSQELGLTHGEQFF. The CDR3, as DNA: TGCGCCAGCAGCCAAGAATTAGGACTGACCCACGGAGAGCAGTTCTTC.